The 23 T cell receptor beta chains below come from one sample, sequenced in a study of cytomegalovirus exposure and HLA in healthy donors. Vbeta (60) and Jbeta (13) primers were used in the PCR. Assay: immunoSEQ multiplex PCR; the TCRdb copy retains only in-frame clones and omits some. The data hold 140,000 or so clones, with about 72% observed a single time. The sample comprised PBMCs. The receptors here all came from a man aged 60 to 75 in good health and CMV-seronegative.

The rearrangement links TRBV6-5 to TRBJ2-7; 7 bases fit TRBD2. The V and J ends lost 6 bases and 7 bases, in that order; junction bases with no gene match: 12. This CDR3 comprises 14 residues. Germline V gene lookup returns CDR1 MNHEY and CDR2 SVGAGI. CDR3 in DNA: TGTGCCAGCAGCGACGGGGGGAGCCTAAGGGAGCAGTACTTC. Its protein is CASSDGGSLREQYF.

The chain uses TRBV6-5 and TRBJ2-3, with TRBD2 matching over 9 bases. With 0 bases clipped from V and 4 bases from J, the junction kept 5 bases outside the gene matches. The CDR3 totals 16 residues. Germline CDR1 is MNHEY and CDR2 is SVGAGI. The CDR3 DNA reads TGTGCCAGCAGTTACTCTAGCGGGAGAAGTTCAGATACGCAGTATTTT. Translation: CASSYSSGRSSDTQYF.

This rearrangement joins TRBV4-2 to TRBJ2-5; possible D gene TRBD1, 5 bases. The CDR3 runs 17 residues. Between the trimmed V and J ends, which lost 2 bases and 4 bases, there was a span of 20 bases. Germline V gene lookup returns CDR1 LGHNA and CDR2 YNFKEQ. This CDR3 reads CASSQQGGRRFGETQYF. The CDR3 nucleotides are TGTGCCAGCAGCCAACAGGGTGGACGTCGCTTTGGAGAGACCCAGTACTTC.

The chain's CDR3 is CASSPTSGSISYEQYF. CDR3 coding DNA: TGCGCCAGCAGCCCCACCAGCGGGAGCATCTCCTACGAGCAGTACTTC. This sequence joins TRBV4-3 and TRBJ2-7; TRBD2 aligns across 8 bases. V gave up 4 bases and J gave up 0 bases; unmatched junction bases: 8. CDR1 and CDR2 (germline): LGHNA, YSLEER. This CDR3 spans 16 amino acids.

This rearrangement joins TRBV30 to TRBJ2-1; 10 nucleotides match TRBD1. The CDR3 sequence is 15 residues long. V gave up 4 bases and J gave up 2 bases; unmatched junction bases: 5. The germline gives CDR1 GTSNPN, CDR2 SVGIG (reference sequence). CDR3 region: CAWNSGTGAYNEQFF. Here the CDR3 DNA reads TGTGCCTGGAATTCCGGGACAGGGGCCTACAATGAGCAGTTCTTC.

The J gene is TRBJ1-1, the V gene TRBV5-8; weak D call: TRBD1 (5 bases). CDR3 length: 16 amino acids. V dropped 4 bases and J dropped 1 base, with 17 bases sitting between them. Germline loops: CDR1 SGHTS, CDR2 YDEGEE. The CDR3 sequence: CASSNKGWQGNTEAFF. CDR3 sequence (DNA): TGTGCCAGCAGCAACAAAGGGTGGCAGGGGAACACTGAAGCTTTCTTT. Complete variable domain (other parts from reference TRBV5-8 and TRBJ1-1): EAGVTQSPTHLIKTRGQQATLRCSPISGHTSVYWYQQALGLGLQFLLWYDEGEERNRGNFPPRFSGRQFPNYSSELNVNALELEDSALYLCASSNKGWQGNTEAFFGQGTRLTVV.

The CDR3 region is CASSQGTDARSNQPQHF. CDR3 DNA sequence: TGTGCCAGCAGCCAAGGGACAGACGCCCGGAGCAATCAGCCCCAGCATTTT. The V gene is TRBV4-2, the J gene TRBJ1-5; D possibly corresponds to TRBD1 (6 bases). V was trimmed by 1 base and J by 1 base, leaving 14 bases between them. Germline CDR1 reads LGHNA; CDR2 reads YNFKEQ. CDR3 length equals 17 residues.

The chain is built from TRBV5-4 and TRBJ1-1; 9 positions match TRBD1. CDR3 size: 14 residues. CDR1 is SGHNT, CDR2 YYREEE, per germline (reference sequence). The V and J ends lost 5 bases and 0 bases, in that order; junction bases with no gene match: 2. In DNA form, the CDR3 reads TGTGCCAGCAGGGGACAGGGAATGAACACTGAAGCTTTCTTT. Translation gives CASRGQGMNTEAFF.

This chain links TRBV4-3 with TRBJ1-1; D is perhaps TRBD1 (5 bases). Germline V lookup: CDR1 LGHNA, CDR2 YSLEER. The ends were cut back, 1 base at V and 5 bases at J, with 8 bases in the middle. This CDR3 is 13 amino acids long. The chain's CDR3 is CASSQVAGTEAFF. For the CDR3, the DNA is TGCGCCAGCAGCCAAGTGGCAGGGACTGAAGCTTTCTTT.

This clone was counted once. V is TRBV30 and J is TRBJ1-3; D remains ambiguous. In germline, CDR1 is GTSNPN, CDR2 SVGIG (reference sequence). Trimming stripped 4 bases from V and 7 bases from J, with 14 bases between. This CDR3 contains 13 residues. CDR3 in amino acids: CAWTRPVLNTIYF. The CDR3 nucleotides read TGTGCCTGGACTAGGCCCGTTCTGAACACCATATATTTT.

J is TRBJ1-1 and V is TRBV19; D unresolved. Per the germline V gene, CDR1 is LNHDA and CDR2 is SQIVND (reference sequence). Deletions cut 3 bases from V and 5 bases from J, with 10 bases between. The CDR3 is 13 residues long. In DNA, the CDR3 is TGTGCCAGTAGTATCCCCGGAGGGACTGAAGCTTTCTTT. This encodes CASSIPGGTEAFF. The full variable domain, with the rest looked up from reference TRBV19 and TRBJ1-1, is DGGITQSPKYLFRKEGQNVTLSCEQNLNHDAMYWYRQDPGQGLRLIYYSQIVNDFQKGDIAEGYSVSREKKESFPLTVTSAQKNPTAFYLCASSIPGGTEAFFGQGTRLTVV.

The CDR3 sequence: CASSFSGRADEQYF. The CDR3 bases are TGTGCCAGCAGCTTCAGCGGGAGGGCCGACGAGCAGTACTTC. The chain joins TRBV9 to TRBJ2-7; 10 bases match TRBD2. CDR1 is SGDLS and CDR2 is YYNGEE in the germline V gene. V shed 4 bases and J 5 bases; nucleotides not matched to a gene: 6. The CDR3 loop spans 14 amino acids.

This chain joins TRBV19 and TRBJ1-1; TRBD1 aligns across 7 bases. The CDR3 spans 11 residues. From germline, CDR1 is LNHDA and CDR2 SQIVND (reference sequence). V was clipped by 10 bases and J by 10 bases; unmatched bases: 9. This chain's CDR3 is CATETGQVAFF. The CDR3 DNA is TGTGCCACCGAGACAGGGCAGGTAGCTTTCTTT.

This chain uses TRBV30 with TRBJ1-3; unclear D gene. The CDR3 extends over 11 amino acids. V lost 2 bases and J 6 bases, leaving 5 bases between the germline ends. Germline loops: CDR1 GTSNPN, CDR2 SVGIG (reference sequence). This CDR3 reads CAWSSLNTIYF. Written as DNA, the CDR3 is TGTGCCTGGAGTTCACTAAACACCATATATTTT. The variable domain in full, with the rest retrieved from reference TRBV30 and TRBJ1-3, is SQTIHQWPATLVQPVGSPLSLECTVEGTSNPNLYWYRQAAGRGLQLLFYSVGIGQISSEVPQNLSASRPQDRQFILSSKKLLLSDSGFYLCAWSSLNTIYFGEGSWLTVV.

This clone came up a few times. The chain employs TRBV5-1 and TRBJ1-1; D possibly corresponds to TRBD1 (6 bases). CDR3 size: 14 residues. CDR1 is SGHRS and CDR2 is YFSETQ in the germline V gene. The V and J ends lost 5 bases and 4 bases respectively, with 15 bases between them. CDR3 DNA: TGCGCCAGCAGTCGGGACATGGCTTCCACTGAAGCTTTCTTT. Translation: CASSRDMASTEAFF.

This clone was observed a handful of times. The chain has TRBV30 and TRBJ2-5, with D unresolved. Germline V gene lookup returns CDR1 GTSNPN and CDR2 SVGIG (reference sequence). The V and J ends lost 3 bases and 7 bases respectively, with 12 bases between them. The CDR3 consists of 12 residues. As DNA, the CDR3 is TGTGCCTGGAGGCAGGCCCCTGGGACCCAGTACTTC. Protein product: CAWRQAPGTQYF.

CDR3 sequence: CSVADRGRLETQYF. The CDR3 DNA is TGCAGCGTTGCGGACAGGGGAAGGTTAGAGACCCAGTACTTC. J is TRBJ2-5 and V is TRBV29-1, with 9 bases fitting TRBD1. This CDR3 comprises 14 residues. The trim removed 4 bases at V and 4 bases at J, leaving 7 bases unmatched. CDR1 and CDR2 from the germline V gene are SQVTM and ANQGSEA.

The CDR3 here is CASSQDWGEWEQFF. Written as DNA, the CDR3 is TGTGCCAGCAGCCAAGATTGGGGGGAATGGGAGCAGTTCTTC. The rearrangement uses TRBV4-2 and TRBJ2-1; D is perhaps TRBD2 (6 bases). The CDR3 extends over 14 amino acids. CDR1 and CDR2 (germline): LGHNA, YNFKEQ. V lost 0 bases and J lost 10, with 13 bases in between.

V usage is TRBV7-6 and J usage is TRBJ1-5; 11 positions agree with TRBD1. This CDR3 spans 18 amino acids. The trim removed 3 bases at V and 0 bases at J, leaving 7 bases unmatched. Germline assignment: CDR1 SGHVS and CDR2 FNYEAQ. In DNA form, the CDR3 reads TGTGCCAGCAGCTTTCAACCGGGACAGGGGGTTAGCAATCAGCCCCAGCATTTT. It translates to CASSFQPGQGVSNQPQHF.

The rearrangement links TRBV19 to TRBJ1-4; 7 nucleotides agree with TRBD1. This CDR3 has 15 amino acids. The trim removed 5 bases at V and 7 bases at J, leaving 10 bases unmatched. Per the germline V gene, CDR1 is LNHDA and CDR2 is SQIVND (reference sequence). The CDR3 sequence: CASSVTGTAFEKLFF. The CDR3 nucleotides are TGTGCCAGTAGTGTTACCGGGACAGCCTTTGAAAAACTGTTTTTT.

The V gene is TRBV19, the J gene TRBJ1-1, with D possibly being TRBD1 (6 bases). Germline CDR1 LNHDA, CDR2 SQIVND (reference sequence). This CDR3 contains 14 residues. Trimming removed 5 bases from V and 4 bases from J, with 14 bases in between. The CDR3: CASSPRGGVTEAFF. Written as DNA, the CDR3 is TGTGCCAGTAGTCCCCGGGGGGGCGTCACTGAAGCTTTCTTT.

This chain connects TRBV28 to TRBJ2-7, with TRBD2 matching 11 bases. The CDR3 spans 15 residues. V was pared by 6 bases and J by 0 bases, with 4 bases of the junction left unmatched. Germline CDR1 reads MDHEN; CDR2 reads SYDVKM. Here the CDR3 DNA reads TGTGCCAGCAGAATCACTAGCGGGAGCTCCTACGAGCAGTACTTC. Translating gives CASRITSGSSYEQYF. Full variable domain (rest looked up from reference TRBV28 and TRBJ2-7): DVKVTQSSRYLVKRTGEKVFLECVQDMDHENMFWYRQDPGLGLRLIYFSYDVKMKEKGDIPEGYSVSREKKERFSLILESASTNQTSMYLCASRITSGSSYEQYFGPGTRLTVT.

The chain combines TRBV4-2 with TRBJ2-7; 7 bases agree with TRBD2. The germline gives CDR1 LGHNA, CDR2 YNFKEQ. The length of the CDR3 is 16 residues. The J segment lost 4 bases and the V segment lost 0 bases, leaving 9 bases of the junction unmatched. The CDR3 DNA is TGTGCCAGCAGCCAAGATTGGCGGGAGTCGGTGTACGAGCAGTACTTC. Encoded protein: CASSQDWRESVYEQYF.